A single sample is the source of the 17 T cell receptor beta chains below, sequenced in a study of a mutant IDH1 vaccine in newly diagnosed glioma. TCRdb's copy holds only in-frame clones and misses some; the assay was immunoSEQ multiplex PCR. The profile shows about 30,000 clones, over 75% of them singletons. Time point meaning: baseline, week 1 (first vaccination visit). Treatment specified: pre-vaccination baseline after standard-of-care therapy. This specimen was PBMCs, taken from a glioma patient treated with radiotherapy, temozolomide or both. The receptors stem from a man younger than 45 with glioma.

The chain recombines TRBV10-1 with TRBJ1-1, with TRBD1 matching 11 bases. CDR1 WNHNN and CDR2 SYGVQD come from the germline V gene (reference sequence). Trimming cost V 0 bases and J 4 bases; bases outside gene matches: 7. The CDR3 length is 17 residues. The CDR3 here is CASSESGTGGIGTEAFF. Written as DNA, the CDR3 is TGCGCCAGCAGTGAGTCCGGGACAGGGGGTATCGGCACTGAAGCTTTCTTT.

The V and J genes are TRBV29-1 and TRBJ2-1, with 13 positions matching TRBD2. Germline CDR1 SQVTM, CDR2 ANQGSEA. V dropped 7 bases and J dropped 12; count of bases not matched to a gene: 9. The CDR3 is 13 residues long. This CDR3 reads CSAGTSGVVRQFF. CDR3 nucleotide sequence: TGCAGCGCCGGGACTAGCGGGGTGGTACGGCAGTTCTTC.

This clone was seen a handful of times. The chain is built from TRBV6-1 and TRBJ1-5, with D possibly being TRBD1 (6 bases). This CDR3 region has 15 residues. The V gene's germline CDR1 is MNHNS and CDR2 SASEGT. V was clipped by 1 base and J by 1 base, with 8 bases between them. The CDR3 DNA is TGTGCCAGCAGTGAAGTGGGGGCCAGCAATCAGCCCCAGCATTTT. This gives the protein CASSEVGASNQPQHF.

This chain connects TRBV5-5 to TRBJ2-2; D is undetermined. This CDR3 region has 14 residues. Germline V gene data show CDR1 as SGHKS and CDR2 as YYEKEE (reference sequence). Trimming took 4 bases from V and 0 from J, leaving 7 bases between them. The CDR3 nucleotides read TGTGCCAGCAGCCGCGGAACGAACACCGGGGAGCTGTTTTTT. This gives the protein CASSRGTNTGELFF.

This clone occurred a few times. CDR3 loop: CASTNTVNTEAFF. CDR3 sequence (DNA): TGTGCCAGCACTAATACAGTGAACACTGAAGCTTTCTTT. The chain uses TRBV28 and TRBJ1-1; no reliable D call. Germline V gives CDR1 MDHEN, CDR2 SYDVKM. V was trimmed by 7 bases and J by 0 bases, leaving 9 bases between them. The CDR3 has 13 residues.

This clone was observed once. The CDR3 region is CASSGQGGYEQYF. CDR3 coding DNA: TGTGCCAGCTCGGGGCAGGGAGGCTACGAGCAGTACTTC. This chain connects TRBV19 to TRBJ2-7, with D tentatively TRBD2 (6 bases). Deletions cut 9 bases from V and 3 bases from J, with 15 bases between. Germline CDR1 is LNHDA and CDR2 is SQIVND (reference sequence). The CDR3 sequence is 13 residues long. The variable domain in full, with the rest retrieved from reference TRBV19 and TRBJ2-7, is DGGITQSPKYLFRKEGQNVTLSCEQNLNHDAMYWYRQDPGQGLRLIYYSQIVNDFQKGDIAEGYSVSREKKESFPLTVTSAQKNPTAFYLCASSGQGGYEQYFGPGTRLTVT.

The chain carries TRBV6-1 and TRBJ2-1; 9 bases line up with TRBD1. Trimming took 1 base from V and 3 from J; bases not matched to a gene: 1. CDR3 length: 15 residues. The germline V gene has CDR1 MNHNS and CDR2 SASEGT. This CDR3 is CASSEETGGYNEQFF. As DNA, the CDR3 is TGTGCCAGCAGTGAAGAGACAGGGGGCTACAATGAGCAGTTCTTC.

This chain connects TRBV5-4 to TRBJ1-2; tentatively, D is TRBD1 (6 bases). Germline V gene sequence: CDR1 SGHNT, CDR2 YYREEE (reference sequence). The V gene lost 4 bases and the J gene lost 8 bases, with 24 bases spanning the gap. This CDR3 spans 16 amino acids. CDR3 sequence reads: CASSVVVRGPRGGYTF. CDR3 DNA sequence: TGTGCCAGCAGCGTGGTAGTCCGGGGGCCCCGGGGCGGCTACACCTTC.

The CDR3 DNA follows: TGTGCCTGGGGGGGGGCAGGGCCGAATCAGCCCCAGCATTTT. It codes for CAWGGAGPNQPQHF. V gene TRBV30 combines with J gene TRBJ1-5, with a possible D match to TRBD1 (6 bases). The CDR3 covers 14 residues. Trimming left V 5 bases short and J 4 bases short, with 15 bases between. CDR1 is GTSNPN, CDR2 SVGIG, per germline (reference sequence).

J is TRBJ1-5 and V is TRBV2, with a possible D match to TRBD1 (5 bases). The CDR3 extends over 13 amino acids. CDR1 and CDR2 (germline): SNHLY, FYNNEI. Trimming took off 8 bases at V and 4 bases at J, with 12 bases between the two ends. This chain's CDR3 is CASGQSNNQPQHF. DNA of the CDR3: TGTGCCAGCGGACAATCTAATAATCAGCCCCAGCATTTT.

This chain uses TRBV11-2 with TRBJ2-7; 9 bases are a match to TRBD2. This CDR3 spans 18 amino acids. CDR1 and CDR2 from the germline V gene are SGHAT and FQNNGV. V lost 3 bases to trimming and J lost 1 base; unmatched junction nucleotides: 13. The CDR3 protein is CASSFDVGPAGGSYEQYF. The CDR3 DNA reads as TGTGCCAGCAGCTTCGATGTGGGGCCAGCGGGGGGATCCTACGAGCAGTACTTC.

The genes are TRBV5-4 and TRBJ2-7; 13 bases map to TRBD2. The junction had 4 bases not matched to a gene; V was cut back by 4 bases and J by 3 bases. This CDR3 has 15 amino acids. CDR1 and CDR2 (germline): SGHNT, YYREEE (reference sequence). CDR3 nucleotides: TGTGCCAGCAGCCCCGGACTAGCGGGGGTCTACGAGCAGTACTTC. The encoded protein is CASSPGLAGVYEQYF.

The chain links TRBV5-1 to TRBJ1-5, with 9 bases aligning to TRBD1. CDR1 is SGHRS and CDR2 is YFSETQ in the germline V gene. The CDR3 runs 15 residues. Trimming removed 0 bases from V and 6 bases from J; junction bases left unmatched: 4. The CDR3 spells CASSLGQGETQPQHF. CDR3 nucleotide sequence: TGCGCCAGCAGCTTGGGACAGGGGGAAACTCAGCCCCAGCATTTT.

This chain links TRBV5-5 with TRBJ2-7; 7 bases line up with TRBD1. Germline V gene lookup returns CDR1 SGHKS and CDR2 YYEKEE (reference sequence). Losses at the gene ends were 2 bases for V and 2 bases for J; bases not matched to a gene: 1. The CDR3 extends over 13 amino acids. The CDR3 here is CASSFQGAYEQYF. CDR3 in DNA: TGTGCCAGCAGCTTCCAGGGGGCCTACGAGCAGTACTTC.

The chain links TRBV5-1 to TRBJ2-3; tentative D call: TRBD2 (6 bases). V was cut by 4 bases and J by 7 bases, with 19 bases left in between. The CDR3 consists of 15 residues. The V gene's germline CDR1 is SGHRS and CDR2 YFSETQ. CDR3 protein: CASSPTPGDQNTQYF. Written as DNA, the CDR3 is TGCGCCAGCAGCCCGACCCCGGGAGATCAAAATACGCAGTATTTT.

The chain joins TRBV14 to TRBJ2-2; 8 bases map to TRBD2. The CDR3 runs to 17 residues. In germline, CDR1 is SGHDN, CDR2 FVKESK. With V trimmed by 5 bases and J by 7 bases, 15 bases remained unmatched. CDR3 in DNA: TGTGCCAGCAGCGACCTCGGGACTAGGAAGATAGGCGGGGAGCTGTTTTTT. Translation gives CASSDLGTRKIGGELFF. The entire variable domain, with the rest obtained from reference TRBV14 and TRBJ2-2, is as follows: EAGVTQFPSHSVIEKGQTVTLRCDPISGHDNLYWYRRVMGKEIKFLLHFVKESKQDESGMPNNRFLAERTGGTYSTLKVQPAELEDSGVYFCASSDLGTRKIGGELFFGEGSRLTVL.

CDR3 amino acids: CASSLYGTNTGELFF. The CDR3 DNA follows: TGTGCCAGCAGCTTATACGGGACGAACACCGGGGAGCTGTTTTTT. This rearrangement joins TRBV7-6 to TRBJ2-2, with D perhaps TRBD2 (5 bases). The germline CDR1 and CDR2 sequences are SGHVS and FNYEAQ. Trimming pared 2 bases from V and 0 bases from J, leaving 7 bases between. The CDR3 totals 15 residues.